Listed here is a single TCR beta chain. The source of the sample is a study of blood T cell repertoires in COVID-19. Clones were sequenced by immunoSEQ multiplex PCR, and TCRdb holds only the in-frame ones, with some missing. Of fewer than 110,000 clones in the sample, approximately 80% are singletons; the top ten hold 12%. Per germline, CDR1 SGHDN and CDR2 FVKESK. V dropped 2 bases and J dropped 4; count of bases not matched to a gene: 4. The CDR3 length is 15 residues. The V gene is TRBV14, the J gene TRBJ1-2, with 10 positions matching TRBD1. The clonotype was recovered from a human donor in a cohort sampled during active COVID-19. What was sequenced was peripheral blood. CDR3 amino acids: CASSQPGQGTYGYTF. The CDR3 DNA sequence: TGTGCCAGCAGCCAACCGGGACAGGGGACCTATGGCTACACCTTC.